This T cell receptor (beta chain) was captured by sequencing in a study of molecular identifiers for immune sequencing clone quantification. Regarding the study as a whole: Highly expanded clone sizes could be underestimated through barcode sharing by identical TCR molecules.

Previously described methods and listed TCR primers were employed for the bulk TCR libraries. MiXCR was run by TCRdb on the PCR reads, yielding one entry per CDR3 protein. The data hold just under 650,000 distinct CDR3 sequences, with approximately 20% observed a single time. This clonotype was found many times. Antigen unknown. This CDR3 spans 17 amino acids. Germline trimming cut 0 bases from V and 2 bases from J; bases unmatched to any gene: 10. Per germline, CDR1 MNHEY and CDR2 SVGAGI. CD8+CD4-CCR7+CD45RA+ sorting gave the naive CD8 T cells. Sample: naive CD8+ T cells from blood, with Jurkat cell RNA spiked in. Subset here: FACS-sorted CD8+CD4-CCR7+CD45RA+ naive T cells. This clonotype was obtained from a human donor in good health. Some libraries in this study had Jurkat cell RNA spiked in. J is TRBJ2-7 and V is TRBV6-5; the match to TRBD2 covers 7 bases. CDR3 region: CASSYSTYPGGTYEQYF. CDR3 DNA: TGTGCCAGCAGTTACTCGACTTATCCGGGGGGTACCTACGAGCAGTACTTC.